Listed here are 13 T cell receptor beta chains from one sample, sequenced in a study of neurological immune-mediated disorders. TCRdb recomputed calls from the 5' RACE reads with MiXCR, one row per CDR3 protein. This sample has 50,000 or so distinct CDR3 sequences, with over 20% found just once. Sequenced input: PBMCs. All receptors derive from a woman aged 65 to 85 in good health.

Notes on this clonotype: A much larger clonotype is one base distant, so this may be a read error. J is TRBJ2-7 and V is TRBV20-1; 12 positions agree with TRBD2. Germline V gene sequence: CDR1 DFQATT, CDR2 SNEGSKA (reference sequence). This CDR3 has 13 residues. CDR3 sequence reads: CSAPTSGRYDQYF. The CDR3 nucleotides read TGCAGTGCACCGACTAGCGGGAGATACGATCAGTACTTC.

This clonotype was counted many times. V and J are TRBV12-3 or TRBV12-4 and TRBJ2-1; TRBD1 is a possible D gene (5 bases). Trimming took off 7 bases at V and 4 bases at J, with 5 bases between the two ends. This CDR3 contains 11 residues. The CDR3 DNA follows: TGTGCCAGCAAGGGGTACAATGAGCAGTTCTTC. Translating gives CASKGYNEQFF.

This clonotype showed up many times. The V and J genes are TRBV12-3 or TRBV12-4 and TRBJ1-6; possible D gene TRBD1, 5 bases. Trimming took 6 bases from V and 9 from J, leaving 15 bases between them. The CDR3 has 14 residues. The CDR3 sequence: CASRKGFGVSPLHF. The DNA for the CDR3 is TGTGCCAGCAGGAAGGGGTTCGGTGTTTCACCCCTCCACTTT.

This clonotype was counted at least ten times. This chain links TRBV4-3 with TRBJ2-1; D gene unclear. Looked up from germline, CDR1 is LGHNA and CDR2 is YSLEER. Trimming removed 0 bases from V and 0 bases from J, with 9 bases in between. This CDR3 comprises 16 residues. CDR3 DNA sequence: TGCGCCAGCAGCCAAGAAGAAGGAACCTCCTACAATGAGCAGTTCTTC. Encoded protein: CASSQEEGTSYNEQFF.

The CDR3 here is CSANGWEIEAFF. CDR3 bases: TGCAGTGCTAACGGTTGGGAGATTGAAGCTTTCTTT. The J gene is TRBJ1-1, the V gene TRBV20-1, with no clear D. Germline V gives CDR1 DFQATT, CDR2 SNEGSKA (reference sequence). This CDR3 region has 12 residues. Trimming took off 4 bases at V and 7 bases at J, with 13 bases between the two ends.

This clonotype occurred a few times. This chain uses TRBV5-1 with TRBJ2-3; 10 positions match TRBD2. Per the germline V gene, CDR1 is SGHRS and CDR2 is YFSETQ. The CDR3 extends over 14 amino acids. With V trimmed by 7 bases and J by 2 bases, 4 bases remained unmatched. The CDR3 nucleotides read TGCGCCAGCGGAGCGGGGGGGCCCACAGATACGCAGTATTTT. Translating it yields CASGAGGPTDTQYF.

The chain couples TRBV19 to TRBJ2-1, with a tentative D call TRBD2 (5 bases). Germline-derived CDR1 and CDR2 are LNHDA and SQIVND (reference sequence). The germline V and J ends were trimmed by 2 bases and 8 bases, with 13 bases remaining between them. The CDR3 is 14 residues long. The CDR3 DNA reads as TGTGCCAGTAGTATACGGACGGGGATGGATGAGCAGTTCTTC. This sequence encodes CASSIRTGMDEQFF.

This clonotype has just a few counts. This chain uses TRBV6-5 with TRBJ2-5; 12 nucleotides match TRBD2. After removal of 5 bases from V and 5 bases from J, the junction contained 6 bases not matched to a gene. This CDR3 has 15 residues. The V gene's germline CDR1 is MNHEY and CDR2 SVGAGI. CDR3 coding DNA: TGTGCCAGCAGTCCTAGCGGGAGGGCCTGGGAGACCCAGTACTTC. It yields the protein CASSPSGRAWETQYF.

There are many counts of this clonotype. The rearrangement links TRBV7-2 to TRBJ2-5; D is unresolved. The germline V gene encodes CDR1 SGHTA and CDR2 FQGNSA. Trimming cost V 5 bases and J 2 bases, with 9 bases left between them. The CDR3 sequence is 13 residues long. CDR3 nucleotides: TGTGCCAGCAGCAGAACCGAACAAGAGACCCAGTACTTC. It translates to CASSRTEQETQYF.

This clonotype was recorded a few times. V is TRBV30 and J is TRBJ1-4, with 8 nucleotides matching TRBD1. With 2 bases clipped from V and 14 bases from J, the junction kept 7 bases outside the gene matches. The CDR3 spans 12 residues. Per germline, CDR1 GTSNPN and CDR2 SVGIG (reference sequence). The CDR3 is CAWSMGQARLFF. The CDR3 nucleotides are TGTGCCTGGAGTATGGGACAGGCTAGGCTGTTTTTT.

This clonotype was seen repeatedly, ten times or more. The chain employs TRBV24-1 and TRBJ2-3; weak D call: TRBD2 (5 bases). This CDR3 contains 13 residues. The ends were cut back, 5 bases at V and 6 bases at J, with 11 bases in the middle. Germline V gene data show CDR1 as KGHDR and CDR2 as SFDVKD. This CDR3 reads CATSAGVFDTQYF. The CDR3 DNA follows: TGTGCCACCAGTGCCGGGGTTTTTGATACGCAGTATTTT.

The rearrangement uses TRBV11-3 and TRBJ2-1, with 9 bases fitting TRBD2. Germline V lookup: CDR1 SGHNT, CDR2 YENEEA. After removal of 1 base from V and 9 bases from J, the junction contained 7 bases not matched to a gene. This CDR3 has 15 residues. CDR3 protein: CASSLGAGGVTEQFF. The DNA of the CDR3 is TGTGCCAGCAGCTTAGGAGCGGGGGGTGTCACTGAGCAGTTCTTC.

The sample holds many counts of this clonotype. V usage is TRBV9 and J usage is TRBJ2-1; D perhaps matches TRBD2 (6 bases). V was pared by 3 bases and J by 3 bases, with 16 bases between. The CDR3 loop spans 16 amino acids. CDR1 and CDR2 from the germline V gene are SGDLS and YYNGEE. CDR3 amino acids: CASSASGLTSYNEQFF. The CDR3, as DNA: TGTGCCAGCAGCGCCTCTGGCCTGACTAGCTACAATGAGCAGTTCTTC.